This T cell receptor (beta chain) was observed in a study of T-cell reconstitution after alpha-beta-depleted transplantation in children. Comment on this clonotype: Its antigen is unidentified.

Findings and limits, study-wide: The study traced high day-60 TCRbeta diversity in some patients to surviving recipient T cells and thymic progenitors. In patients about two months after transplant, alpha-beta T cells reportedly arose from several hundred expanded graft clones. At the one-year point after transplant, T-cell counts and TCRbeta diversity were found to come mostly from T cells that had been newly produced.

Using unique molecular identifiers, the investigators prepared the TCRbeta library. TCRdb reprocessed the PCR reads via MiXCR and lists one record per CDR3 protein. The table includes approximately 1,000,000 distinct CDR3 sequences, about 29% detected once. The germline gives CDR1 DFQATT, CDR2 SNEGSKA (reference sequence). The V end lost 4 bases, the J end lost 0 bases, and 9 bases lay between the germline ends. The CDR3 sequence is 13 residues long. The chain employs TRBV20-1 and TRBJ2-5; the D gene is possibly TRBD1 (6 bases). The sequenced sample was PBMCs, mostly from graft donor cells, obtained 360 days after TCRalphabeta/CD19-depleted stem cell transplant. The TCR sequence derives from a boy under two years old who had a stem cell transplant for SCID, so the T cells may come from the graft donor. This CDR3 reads CSATRTDQETQYF. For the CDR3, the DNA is TGCAGTGCTACTCGGACAGACCAAGAGACCCAGTACTTC.